A single sample gave rise to the 16 T cell receptor beta chains below, sequenced in a study of early T cells in non-severe SARS-CoV-2 infection. MiXCR, applied by TCRdb to the 5' RACE reads, yields one record per CDR3 protein. The sample records tens of thousands of distinct CDR3 sequences, approximately 5% being singletons. Specimen: whole blood. All receptors come from an adult who was a healthcare worker with PCR-confirmed SARS-CoV-2 infection or an uninfected control (not recorded which).

The rearrangement links TRBV19 to TRBJ2-7; TRBD2 might be the D (5 bases). Germline lookup yields CDR1 LNHDA and CDR2 SQIVND (reference sequence). V dropped 5 bases and J dropped 5 bases, with 10 bases sitting between them. This CDR3 has 12 residues. CDR3 region: CASSPGGHEQYF. CDR3 DNA sequence: TGTGCCAGTAGTCCCGGAGGCCACGAGCAGTACTTC.

This clonotype came up many times. V is TRBV10-3 and J is TRBJ1-1, with a tentative D call TRBD1 (5 bases). The germline V and J ends were trimmed by 10 bases and 8 bases, with 14 bases remaining between them. The germline CDR1 and CDR2 sequences are ENHRY and SYGVKD. The CDR3 is made up of 11 amino acids. The CDR3 spells CATIGDREAFF. The CDR3 bases are TGTGCCACCATCGGCGACAGAGAAGCTTTCTTT.

This clonotype was counted only a few times. The rearrangement uses TRBV10-2 and TRBJ2-1, with D tentatively TRBD2 (6 bases). The CDR3 runs 13 residues. The germline V gene encodes CDR1 WSHSY and CDR2 SAAADI. Trimming left V 8 bases short and J 4 bases short, with 12 bases between. CDR3 loop: CASGPGVYNEQFF. In nucleotides, the CDR3 is TGCGCCAGCGGCCCGGGAGTTTACAATGAGCAGTTCTTC.

The table lists this clonotype with a few counts. The V call is TRBV7-2, the J call TRBJ2-6; 9 positions agree with TRBD1. V was clipped by 4 bases and J by 0 bases; unmatched bases: 13. From germline, CDR1 is SGHTA and CDR2 FQGNSA. There are 20 residues in the CDR3. CDR3: CASSWAGQGIVLSGANVLTF. The CDR3 bases are TGTGCCAGCAGCTGGGCCGGACAGGGGATAGTCCTCTCTGGGGCCAACGTCCTGACTTTC.

This clonotype has a count of ten or more. The chain links TRBV4-1 to TRBJ2-1; 7 nucleotides line up with TRBD1. The CDR3 covers 16 residues. The V gene end was trimmed by 4 bases and the J gene end by 5 bases; junction bases not matched to a gene: 11. Germline CDR1 reads MGHRA; CDR2 reads YSYEKL. CDR3 DNA: TGCGCCAGCAGCCCGTTGGGACAGCGACTTAACAATGAGCAGTTCTTC. Its translation: CASSPLGQRLNNEQFF.

This clonotype was counted at least ten times. The V gene is TRBV19, the J gene TRBJ2-7; 7 bases map to TRBD1. CDR1 LNHDA and CDR2 SQIVND come from the germline V gene (reference sequence). The CDR3 totals 16 residues. V was pared by 0 bases and J by 3 bases, with 8 bases of the junction left unmatched. CDR3 amino acids: CASSIEPATGHYEQYF. CDR3 sequence (DNA): TGTGCCAGTAGTATAGAGCCCGCGACAGGGCACTACGAGCAGTACTTC.

This clonotype was found many times. The chain recombines TRBV28 with TRBJ1-5, with D possibly being TRBD1 (6 bases). Germline CDR1 reads MDHEN; CDR2 reads SYDVKM. Trimming took off 5 bases at V and 2 bases at J, with 13 bases between the two ends. The CDR3 spans 15 residues. CDR3 bases: TGTGCCAGCAGTGAGGGGGGCCTCGGCAATCAGCCCCAGCATTTT. Translated, it gives CASSEGGLGNQPQHF.

This clonotype qualifies as medium-sized. The J gene is TRBJ2-3, the V gene TRBV10-1, with unresolved D. V lost 0 bases to trimming and J lost 2 bases, with 15 bases between them. Per the germline V gene, CDR1 is WNHNN and CDR2 is SYGVQD (reference sequence). This CDR3 is built from 17 residues. The CDR3 DNA reads TGCGCCAGCAGTGAGTCACGGCCCACCAGGCACACAGATACGCAGTATTTT. This translates into CASSESRPTRHTDTQYF.

This clonotype has a handful of counts. This chain links TRBV19 with TRBJ2-1; D is undetermined. CDR1 LNHDA and CDR2 SQIVND come from the germline V gene (reference sequence). V lost 0 bases to trimming and J lost 10 bases, with 10 bases between them. CDR3 size: 13 residues. The CDR3 region is CASSIERRDEQFF. The CDR3 DNA reads TGTGCCAGTAGTATAGAGAGGAGAGACGAGCAGTTCTTC.

Ten or more counts support this clonotype. The J gene is TRBJ2-3, the V gene TRBV14; D gene ambiguous. This CDR3 region has 15 residues. V was shortened by 1 base and J by 0 bases, with 8 bases between the two germline ends. Germline CDR1 reads SGHDN; CDR2 reads FVKESK. The CDR3 sequence: CASSQGFSSTDTQYF. In DNA, the CDR3 is TGTGCCAGCAGCCAAGGTTTTTCTAGCACAGATACGCAGTATTTT.

This clonotype was recorded a few times. This rearrangement joins TRBV2 to TRBJ2-5; D call uncertain. The CDR3 is 12 residues long. The germline V gene encodes CDR1 SNHLY and CDR2 FYNNEI. The V end was cut by 7 bases, the J end by 2 bases, with 8 bases between. The CDR3 sequence: CASTGAQETQYF. The DNA for the CDR3 is TGTGCCAGCACGGGCGCTCAAGAGACCCAGTACTTC.

This clonotype was recorded at least ten times. V and J are TRBV10-3 and TRBJ1-4; maybe TRBD1 (6 bases). This CDR3 has 15 amino acids. CDR1 is ENHRY and CDR2 is SYGVKD in the germline V gene. Trimming pared 5 bases from V and 3 bases from J, leaving 13 bases between. The CDR3 is CAISSSTGSNEKLFF. Written as DNA, the CDR3 is TGTGCCATCAGTTCTTCGACAGGTTCTAATGAAAAACTGTTTTTT.

This clonotype was recorded many times. This rearrangement joins TRBV7-9 to TRBJ1-5; D remains unclear. V was shortened by 5 bases and J by 3 bases, with 14 bases between the two germline ends. The CDR3 covers 15 residues. Germline lookup yields CDR1 SEHNR and CDR2 FQNEAQ (reference sequence). The chain's CDR3 is CASSPGLGVNQPQHF. The DNA of the CDR3 is TGTGCCAGCAGCCCGGGCCTGGGCGTCAATCAGCCCCAGCATTTT.

This clonotype has only a few counts. The chain combines TRBV29-1 with TRBJ2-7; D is unclear. Trimming removed 3 bases from V and 3 bases from J, with 6 bases in between. CDR1 SQVTM and CDR2 ANQGSEA come from the germline V gene. The CDR3 contains 11 residues. CDR3 in DNA: TGCAGCGTTGACACGGACTACGAGCAGTACTTC. Its protein product is CSVDTDYEQYF.

This clonotype was observed many times. The gene calls are TRBV7-6 and TRBJ1-5; a possible D gene is TRBD1 (5 bases). Germline-derived CDR1 and CDR2 are SGHVS and FNYEAQ. The CDR3 runs to 17 residues. V was clipped by 0 bases and J by 2 bases, with 14 bases between them. The CDR3 spells CASSLAAGDDGNQPQHF. The CDR3 DNA reads as TGTGCCAGCAGCTTAGCGGCGGGGGATGATGGCAATCAGCCCCAGCATTTT. The variable domain in full, with the rest retrieved from reference TRBV7-6 and TRBJ1-5, is GAGVSQSPRYKVTKRGQDVALRCDPISGHVSLYWYRQALGQGPEFLTYFNYEAQQDKSGLPNDRFSAERPEGSISTLTIQRTEQRDSAMYRCASSLAAGDDGNQPQHFGDGTRLSIL.

This clonotype was seen ten or more times. The chain carries TRBV6-8 and TRBJ1-1; 9 nucleotides agree with TRBD1. The CDR3 is 15 amino acids. CDR1 is MNHGY, CDR2 SAAAGT, per germline. V lost 2 bases to trimming and J lost 1 base; unmatched junction nucleotides: 2. The CDR3 nucleotides are TGTGCCAGCAGTTACAAGGACAGGGGGAACACTGAAGCTTTCTTT. This codes for CASSYKDRGNTEAFF.